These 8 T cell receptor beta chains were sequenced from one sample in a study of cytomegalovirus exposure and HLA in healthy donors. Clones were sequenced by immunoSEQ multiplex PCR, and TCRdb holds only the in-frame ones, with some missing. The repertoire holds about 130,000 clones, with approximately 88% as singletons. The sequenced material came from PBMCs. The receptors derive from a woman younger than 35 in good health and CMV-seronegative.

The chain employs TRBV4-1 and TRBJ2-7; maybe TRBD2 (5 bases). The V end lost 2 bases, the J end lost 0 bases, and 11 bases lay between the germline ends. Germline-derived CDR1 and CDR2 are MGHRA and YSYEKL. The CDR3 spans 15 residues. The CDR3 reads CASSQFFSDSYEQYF. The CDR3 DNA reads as TGCGCCAGCAGCCAATTTTTTAGCGACTCCTACGAGCAGTACTTC.

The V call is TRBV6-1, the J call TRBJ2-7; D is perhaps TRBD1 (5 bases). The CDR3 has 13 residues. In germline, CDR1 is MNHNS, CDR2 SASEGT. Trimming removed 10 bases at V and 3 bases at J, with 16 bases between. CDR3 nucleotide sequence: TGTGCCACCCGAAGTCCGGACATCTACGAGCAGTACTTC. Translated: CATRSPDIYEQYF.

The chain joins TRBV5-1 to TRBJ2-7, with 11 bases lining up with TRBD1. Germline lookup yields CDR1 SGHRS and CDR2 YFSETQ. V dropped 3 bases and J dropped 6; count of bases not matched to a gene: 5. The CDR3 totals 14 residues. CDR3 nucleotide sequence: TGCGCCAGCAGCTGGACAGGGGGCACGGGCGAGCAGTACTTC. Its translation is CASSWTGGTGEQYF. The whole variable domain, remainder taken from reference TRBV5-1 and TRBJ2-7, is KAGVTQTPRYLIKTRGQQVTLSCSPISGHRSVSWYQQTPGQGLQFLFEYFSETQRNKGNFPGRFSGRQFSNSRSEMNVSTLELGDSALYLCASSWTGGTGEQYFGPGTRLTVT.

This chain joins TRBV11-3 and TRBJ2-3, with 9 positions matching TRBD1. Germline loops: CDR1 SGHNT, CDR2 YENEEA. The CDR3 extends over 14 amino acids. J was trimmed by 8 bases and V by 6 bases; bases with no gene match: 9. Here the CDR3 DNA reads TGTGCCAGCAGAATAACAGGGGGCTCAGGTACGCAGTATTTT. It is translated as CASRITGGSGTQYF.

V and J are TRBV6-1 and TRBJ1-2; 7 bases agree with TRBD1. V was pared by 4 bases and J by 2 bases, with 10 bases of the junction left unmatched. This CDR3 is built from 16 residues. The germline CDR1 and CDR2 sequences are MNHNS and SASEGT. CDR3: CASSGDRARVNYGYTF. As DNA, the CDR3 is TGTGCCAGCAGTGGAGACAGGGCGAGGGTGAACTATGGCTACACCTTC.

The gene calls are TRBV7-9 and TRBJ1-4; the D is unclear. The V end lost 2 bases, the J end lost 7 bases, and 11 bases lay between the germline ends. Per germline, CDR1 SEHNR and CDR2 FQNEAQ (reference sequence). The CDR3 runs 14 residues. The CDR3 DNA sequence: TGTGCCAGCAGCTTATCAGGTTCTGGTGAAAAACTGTTTTTT. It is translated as CASSLSGSGEKLFF.

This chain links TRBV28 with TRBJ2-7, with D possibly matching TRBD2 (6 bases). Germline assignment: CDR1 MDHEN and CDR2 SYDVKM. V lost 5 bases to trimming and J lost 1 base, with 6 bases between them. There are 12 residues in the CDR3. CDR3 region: CASSRGSYEQYF. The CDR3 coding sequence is TGTGCCAGCAGTCGGGGGTCCTACGAGCAGTACTTC. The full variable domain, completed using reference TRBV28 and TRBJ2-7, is DVKVTQSSRYLVKRTGEKVFLECVQDMDHENMFWYRQDPGLGLRLIYFSYDVKMKEKGDIPEGYSVSREKKERFSLILESASTNQTSMYLCASSRGSYEQYFGPGTRLTVT.

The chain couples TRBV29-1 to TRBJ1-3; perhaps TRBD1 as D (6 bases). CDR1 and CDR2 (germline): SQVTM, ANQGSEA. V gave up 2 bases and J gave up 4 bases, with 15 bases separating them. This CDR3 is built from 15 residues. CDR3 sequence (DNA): TGCAGCGTTGAATCACAGGGTCGAGAAGGAAACACCATATATTTT. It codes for CSVESQGREGNTIYF.